The 30 T cell receptor beta chains below come from one sample, sequenced in a study of PD-L1 blockade in urothelial cancer (dated by TCRdb to 2016 to 2017). The method behind the library was the immunoSEQ multiplex PCR assay. Imported from immuneACCESS, the table was reduced by TCRdb to in-frame sequences with V and J called. These copies leave out some clones; in studies compared against another copy, an unresolved V gene accounts for under half, and the cause of the remainder is not known. This sample holds around 100,000 clones; 80% to 90% were observed only once. The top ten clones comprise 1.5% to 2.5% of the sample. What this sample's time point label stands for: pretreatment peripheral blood. The source was PBMCs, collected around atezolizumab (anti-PD-L1) treatment. The receptors were sampled from a man in his 60s with urothelial cancer.

The chain has TRBV7-9 and TRBJ2-2; D is unresolved. The CDR3 spans 14 residues. The V gene's germline CDR1 is SEHNR and CDR2 FQNEAQ (reference sequence). V was trimmed by 5 bases and J by 5 bases, leaving 12 bases between them. The CDR3 region is CASSPRPGTGELFF. The CDR3 coding sequence is TGTGCCAGCAGCCCCCGACCCGGGACCGGGGAGCTGTTTTTT.

The chain joins TRBV6-1 to TRBJ1-2; TRBD1 aligns across 7 bases. This CDR3 contains 14 residues. The trim removed 5 bases at V and 7 bases at J, leaving 10 bases unmatched. Germline CDR1 MNHNS, CDR2 SASEGT. The CDR3 nucleotides are TGTGCCAGCAGTTCCGGGACAGTGACGCGTGGCTACACCTTC. Amino acid sequence: CASSSGTVTRGYTF.

This clone was seen more than once but under ten times. This chain links TRBV25-1 with TRBJ2-3; 12 bases are a match to TRBD1. Per the germline V gene, CDR1 is MGHDK and CDR2 is SYGVNS. Unmatched junction bases numbered 9, after V lost 3 bases and J lost 5 bases. This CDR3 is built from 17 residues. The CDR3 bases are TGTGCCAGCAGTGATAGAGGGGACAGGGGGCGAGGAGATACGCAGTATTTT. This translates into CASSDRGDRGRGDTQYF.

The chain uses TRBV7-9 and TRBJ2-1; TRBD1 agrees at 9 bases. V lost 5 bases, J lost 8 bases, and 10 bases stayed unmatched. Germline CDR1 reads SEHNR; CDR2 reads FQNEAQ (reference sequence). The CDR3 runs 15 residues. The CDR3 here is CASSQTGGALYEQFF. In nucleotides, the CDR3 is TGTGCCAGCAGCCAAACAGGGGGCGCTCTCTATGAGCAGTTCTTC.

The J gene is TRBJ1-1, the V gene TRBV5-4; D remains unclear. The V end lost 0 bases, the J end lost 0 bases, and 6 bases lay between the germline ends. Per the germline V gene, CDR1 is SGHNT and CDR2 is YYREEE (reference sequence). The CDR3 is made up of 14 amino acids. This CDR3 reads CASSLDIMNTEAFF. The CDR3 bases are TGTGCCAGCAGCTTGGACATCATGAACACTGAAGCTTTCTTT.

The genes are TRBV7-8 and TRBJ1-6; D not resolved. Germline assignment: CDR1 SGHVS and CDR2 FQNEAQ. The CDR3 sequence is 14 residues long. The V end lost 11 bases, the J end lost 2 bases, and 13 bases lay between the germline ends. The CDR3 here is CASHLGTYNSPLHF. The CDR3 coding sequence is TGTGCCTCCCATTTGGGCACCTATAATTCACCCCTCCACTTT.

V is TRBV9 and J is TRBJ2-1, with TRBD2 as a possible D gene (6 bases). V lost 1 base to trimming and J lost 0 bases, with 8 bases between them. Germline CDR1 and CDR2: SGDLS and YYNGEE. The CDR3 runs 15 residues. CDR3 coding DNA: TGTGCCAGCAGCGTAACCGGGAGCTCCTACAATGAGCAGTTCTTC. Amino acid sequence: CASSVTGSSYNEQFF.

The chain couples TRBV6-5 to TRBJ2-7; 7 positions agree with TRBD1. Unmatched junction bases numbered 5, after V lost 6 bases and J lost 0 bases. Germline CDR1 reads MNHEY; CDR2 reads SVGAGI. CDR3 size: 14 residues. In DNA, the CDR3 is TGTGCCAGCAGGACAGGGTATAGCTCCTACGAGCAGTACTTC. This sequence encodes CASRTGYSSYEQYF.

V usage is TRBV6-5 and J usage is TRBJ2-1, with TRBD1 matching 8 bases. The length of the CDR3 is 15 residues. Germline CDR1 and CDR2: MNHEY and SVGAGI. V trimming: 5 bases; J trimming: 7 bases; junction bases outside the gene matches: 10. The CDR3 region has the DNA TGTGCCAGCAGTAGAGGACAGGGACGGATAAATGAGCAGTTCTTC. Translation: CASSRGQGRINEQFF.

This chain links TRBV9 with TRBJ1-2, with D possibly being TRBD1 (5 bases). Trimming shortened V by 2 bases and J by 2 bases, and 7 bases separated the two germline ends. In germline, CDR1 is SGDLS, CDR2 YYNGEE. The CDR3 contains 13 residues. This CDR3 is CASSVTGNYGYTF. The CDR3 DNA reads as TGTGCCAGCAGCGTTACAGGAAACTATGGCTACACCTTC.

The gene calls are TRBV25-1 and TRBJ2-7, with 14 bases that match TRBD2. Germline loops: CDR1 MGHDK, CDR2 SYGVNS. J was trimmed by 3 bases and V by 8 bases; bases with no gene match: 6. The CDR3 runs to 15 residues. CDR3 sequence: CASETGLAGGYEQYF. CDR3 DNA sequence: TGTGCCAGCGAGACCGGACTAGCGGGGGGCTACGAGCAGTACTTC.

The CDR3 is CASRPGTAEDYGYTF. CDR3 nucleotide sequence: TGCGCCAGCAGGCCCGGAACCGCAGAGGATTATGGCTACACCTTC. The chain is built from TRBV5-1 and TRBJ1-2, with D unresolved. Germline CDR1 and CDR2: SGHRS and YFSETQ. Trimming removed 5 bases at V and 5 bases at J, with 19 bases between. The CDR3 contains 15 residues.

V and J are TRBV7-3 and TRBJ2-7; 9 nucleotides align to TRBD1. The CDR3 consists of 14 residues. Germline CDR1 is SGHTA and CDR2 is FQGTGA. With V trimmed by 4 bases and J by 7 bases, 8 bases remained unmatched. The CDR3 spells CASSSTGGMGEQYF. The CDR3 DNA is TGTGCCAGCAGCTCGACAGGGGGAATGGGGGAGCAGTACTTC. The whole variable domain, filled in from reference TRBV7-3 and TRBJ2-7, reads GAGVSQTPSNKVTEKGKYVELRCDPISGHTALYWYRQSLGQGPEFLIYFQGTGAADDSGLPNDRFFAVRPEGSVSTLKIQRTERGDSAVYLCASSSTGGMGEQYFGPGTRLTVT.

In its sample, this clone was seen once. The chain carries TRBV28 and TRBJ2-5; tentatively, D is TRBD2 (6 bases). Germline V gene data show CDR1 as MDHEN and CDR2 as SYDVKM. With 9 bases removed from V and 0 bases from J, the gap between germline ends came to 11 bases. CDR3 length: 13 amino acids. The CDR3 region has the DNA TGTGCCAGGGGGGGTCCTCACCAAGAGACCCAGTACTTC. Encoded protein: CARGGPHQETQYF.

The chain is built from TRBV27 and TRBJ2-7, with 7 nucleotides matching TRBD1. This CDR3 spans 15 amino acids. In germline, CDR1 is MNHEY, CDR2 SMNVEV (reference sequence). Losses at the gene ends were 4 bases for V and 2 bases for J; bases not matched to a gene: 8. This CDR3 reads CASSSEGGLTYEQYF. The CDR3 nucleotides read TGTGCCAGCAGTTCCGAAGGGGGCTTAACCTACGAGCAGTACTTC.

The V call is TRBV19, the J call TRBJ2-7, with D possibly TRBD1 on 6 matching bases. This CDR3 contains 15 residues. V lost 6 bases to trimming and J lost 0 bases, with 15 bases between them. Germline V gene lookup returns CDR1 LNHDA and CDR2 SQIVND (reference sequence). CDR3 DNA sequence: TGTGCCAGTAGCGAACAGGGCCATATCTCCTACGAGCAGTACTTC. The encoded protein is CASSEQGHISYEQYF.

The chain combines TRBV9 with TRBJ2-2; 7 positions match TRBD1. Per germline, CDR1 SGDLS and CDR2 YYNGEE. With 4 bases clipped from V and 1 base from J, the junction kept 7 bases outside the gene matches. CDR3 length: 16 amino acids. The DNA of the CDR3 is TGTGCCAGCAGCCCCGGGGACAGACTGAACACCGGGGAGCTGTTTTTT. The encoded protein is CASSPGDRLNTGELFF.

V gene TRBV5-1 combines with J gene TRBJ2-1; TRBD2 matches at 8 bases. CDR3 length equals 15 residues. With 0 bases clipped from V and 9 bases from J, the junction kept 8 bases outside the gene matches. Germline V CDR1 and CDR2: SGHRS, YFSETQ. DNA of the CDR3: TGCGCCAGCAGCTTGGACAGCGGGAGCAGGAGTGAGCAGTTCTTC. Its translation: CASSLDSGSRSEQFF.

The chain employs TRBV7-2 and TRBJ2-6; D not certain. The V gene's germline CDR1 is SGHTA and CDR2 FQGNSA. The V end lost 1 base, the J end lost 0 bases, and 10 bases lay between the germline ends. The CDR3 spans 17 residues. The CDR3 DNA is TGTGCCAGCAGCTTAGTCCAGGATTTCTCTGGGGCCAACGTCCTGACTTTC. As protein: CASSLVQDFSGANVLTF.

V usage is TRBV28 and J usage is TRBJ2-2; no definite D call. The CDR3 is made up of 13 amino acids. Germline CDR1 MDHEN, CDR2 SYDVKM. Trimming left V 2 bases short and J 6 bases short, with 7 bases between. CDR3 residues: CASSLEVAGELFF. In nucleotides, the CDR3 is TGTGCCAGCAGTTTAGAGGTGGCCGGGGAGCTGTTTTTT.

J is TRBJ1-4 and V is TRBV18; D is uncertain. The V end was cut by 3 bases, the J end by 8 bases, with 13 bases between. Germline V lookup: CDR1 KGHSH, CDR2 LQKENI. This CDR3 is built from 14 residues. The chain's CDR3 is CASSPGSFREKLFF. The CDR3 DNA reads as TGTGCCAGCTCACCGGGGAGCTTTAGGGAAAAACTGTTTTTT.

The chain is built from TRBV7-9 and TRBJ1-6; D is unclear. This CDR3 contains 14 residues. The germline gives CDR1 SEHNR, CDR2 FQNEAQ (reference sequence). The V and J ends lost 3 bases and 7 bases respectively, with 10 bases between them. CDR3 sequence (DNA): TGTGCCAGCAGCTTCGGGGAAGAGAATTCACCCCTCCACTTT. Translated, it gives CASSFGEENSPLHF.

V usage is TRBV19 and J usage is TRBJ2-2, with 7 bases aligning to TRBD2. The CDR3 sequence is 14 residues long. Germline loops: CDR1 LNHDA, CDR2 SQIVND (reference sequence). Trimming cost V 7 bases and J 5 bases; bases outside gene matches: 7. This chain's CDR3 is CASKTTAGTGELFF. The CDR3 DNA sequence: TGTGCCAGTAAGACGACAGCGGGAACCGGGGAGCTGTTTTTT.

The chain recombines TRBV7-9 with TRBJ2-7; D gene ambiguous. This CDR3 spans 13 amino acids. Germline lookup yields CDR1 SEHNR and CDR2 FQNEAQ (reference sequence). Trimming took off 5 bases at V and 5 bases at J, with 13 bases between the two ends. Here the CDR3 reads CASSQQLGDEQYF. The CDR3 DNA follows: TGTGCCAGCAGCCAACAATTGGGCGACGAGCAGTACTTC.

This chain uses TRBV10-3 with TRBJ2-7; 10 positions agree with TRBD1. Trimming took 6 bases from V and 9 from J; bases not matched to a gene: 11. This CDR3 contains 14 residues. Looked up from germline, CDR1 is ENHRY and CDR2 is SYGVKD. CDR3 in DNA: TGTGCCATCAGAACGGGACAGGGGATTCGGGGGCAGTACTTC. This encodes CAIRTGQGIRGQYF.

With regard to this clone: Its ends do not fully match the called genes, so a read error is possible. V usage is TRBV28 and J usage is TRBJ2-2, with a tentative D call TRBD1 (5 bases). The CDR3 has 11 residues. Germline lookup yields CDR1 MDHEN and CDR2 SYDVKM. CDR3 protein: CASTGTGELFF. CDR3 nucleotides: TGTGCTAGCACAGGCACCGGGGAGCTGTTTTTT.

The gene calls are TRBV5-6 and TRBJ1-4; possibly TRBD1 for D (6 bases). The CDR3 length is 15 residues. Germline V CDR1 and CDR2: SGHDT, YYEEEE. Trimming took 4 bases from V and 1 from J, leaving 11 bases between them. The CDR3 DNA sequence: TGTGCCAGCAGCCGCATGGACAGAACTAATGAAAAACTGTTTTTT. This codes for CASSRMDRTNEKLFF.

The chain is built from TRBV2 and TRBJ1-4, with TRBD1 as a possible D gene (5 bases). V was trimmed by 0 bases and J by 8 bases, leaving 13 bases between them. The CDR3 extends over 15 amino acids. CDR1 SNHLY and CDR2 FYNNEI come from the germline V gene. The CDR3: CASSEAFAGEEKLFF. DNA of the CDR3: TGTGCCAGCAGTGAAGCGTTTGCGGGGGAAGAAAAACTGTTTTTT.

This clone was detected once. The V gene is TRBV6-9, the J gene TRBJ1-3; maybe TRBD1 (5 bases). This CDR3 is built from 15 residues. Germline V lookup: CDR1 MNHGY, CDR2 SVAAGI. With 2 bases removed from V and 2 bases from J, the gap between germline ends came to 10 bases. In DNA, the CDR3 is TGTGCCAGCAGTTATCCCCAGGGTACTGGAAACACCATATATTTT. Translation gives CASSYPQGTGNTIYF.

The chain has TRBV11-3 and TRBJ1-1, with D unclear. Germline CDR1 and CDR2: SGHNT and YENEEA. Trimming stripped 5 bases from V and 0 bases from J, with 7 bases between. The length of the CDR3 is 13 residues. CDR3 bases: TGTGCCAGCAGCGTTAACATGAACACTGAAGCTTTCTTT. This codes for CASSVNMNTEAFF.